What follows is one T cell receptor beta chain and its context. Repertoires were generated with immunoSEQ multiplex PCR, while TCRdb's copy carries only in-frame clones and drops some. The repertoire holds about 120,000 clones, with about 87% as singletons. J gave up 7 bases and V 4 bases, and 1 base lay outside the gene matches. Germline CDR1 MNHEY, CDR2 SVGEGT. CDR3 length equals 13 residues. This record belongs to a study of blood T cell repertoires in COVID-19. The overall study: The analysed material was cDNA or gDNA that came from T cells, B-cell-depleted T cells, or PBMCs.

Sequences were obtained from peripheral blood. The TCR comes from a woman in her 70s with acute or convalescent COVID-19. This chain connects TRBV6-2 or TRBV6-3 to TRBJ2-5; 12 positions agree with TRBD2. The CDR3 spells CASSWGLAGTQYF. CDR3 bases: TGTGCCAGCAGTTGGGGACTAGCGGGGACCCAGTACTTC.